The T cell receptor (beta chain) under discussion was sequenced for a study of blood T cell repertoires in COVID-19. Study as a whole: Spain, Italy and the United States supplied samples that represented acute and convalescent COVID-19. The cDNA or gDNA used as material had been derived from T cells, B-cell-depleted T cells, or PBMCs.

Trimming stripped 3 bases from V and 0 bases from J, with 6 bases between. Per the germline V gene, CDR1 is MNHNS and CDR2 is SASEGT. This CDR3 is built from 15 residues. The sample holds one count of this clone. Per the original methods: Researchers report that nucleated cell counts were estimated from reference gene primer amplification. Clones were read by immunoSEQ multiplex PCR, and TCRdb kept only the in-frame ones, dropping some. V and J calls plus clone size are reproduced from that table; the DNA served to infer D and trimming. The profile covers a few hundred thousand clones, with approximately 91% appearing a single time and approximately 0.8% taken by the ten largest.

Material for sequencing was peripheral blood. The sequence came from a woman aged 30 to 39 with acute or convalescent COVID-19. The rearrangement joins TRBV6-1 to TRBJ1-6; D call uncertain. The CDR3 here is CASSDYSSYNSPLHF. CDR3 nucleotide sequence: TGTGCCAGCAGTGATTATAGCTCCTATAATTCACCCCTCCACTTT.